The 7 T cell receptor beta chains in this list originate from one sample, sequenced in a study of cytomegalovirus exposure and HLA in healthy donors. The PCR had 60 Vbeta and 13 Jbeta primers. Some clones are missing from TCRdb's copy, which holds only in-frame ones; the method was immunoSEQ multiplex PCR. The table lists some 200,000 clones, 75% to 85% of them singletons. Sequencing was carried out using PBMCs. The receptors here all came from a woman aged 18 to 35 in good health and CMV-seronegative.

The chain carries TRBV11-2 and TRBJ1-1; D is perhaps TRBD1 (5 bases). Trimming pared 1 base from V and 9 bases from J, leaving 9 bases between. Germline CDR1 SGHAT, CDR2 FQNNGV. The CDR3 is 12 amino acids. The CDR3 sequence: CASSLGRDQAFF. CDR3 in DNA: TGTGCCAGCAGCTTAGGGAGGGACCAAGCTTTCTTT. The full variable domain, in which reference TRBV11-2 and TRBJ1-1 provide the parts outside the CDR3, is EAGVAQSPRYKIIEKRQSVAFWCNPISGHATLYWYQQILGQGPKLLIQFQNNGVVDDSQLPKDRFSAERLKGVDSTLKIQPAKLEDSAVYLCASSLGRDQAFFGQGTRLTVV.

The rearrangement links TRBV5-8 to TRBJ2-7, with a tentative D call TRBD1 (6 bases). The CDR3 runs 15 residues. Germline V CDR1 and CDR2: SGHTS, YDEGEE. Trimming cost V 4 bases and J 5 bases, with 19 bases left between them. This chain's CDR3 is CASSGSGTPANEQYF. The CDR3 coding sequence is TGTGCCAGCAGCGGATCCGGGACACCGGCAAACGAGCAGTACTTC.

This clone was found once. The CDR3 DNA reads TGTGCCAGCAGTTACGGGACAACTAATTCACCCCTCCACTTT. Amino acids: CASSYGTTNSPLHF. V and J are TRBV6-5 and TRBJ1-6; the D gene is possibly TRBD1 (6 bases). Trimming removed 2 bases at V and 6 bases at J, with 8 bases between. The CDR3 loop spans 14 amino acids. Germline V gene sequence: CDR1 MNHEY, CDR2 SVGAGI.

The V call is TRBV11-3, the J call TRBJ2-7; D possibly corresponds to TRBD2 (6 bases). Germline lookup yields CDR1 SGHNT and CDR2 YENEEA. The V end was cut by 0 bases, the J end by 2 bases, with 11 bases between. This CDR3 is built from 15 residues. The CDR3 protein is CASSLESGDTYEQYF. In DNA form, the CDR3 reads TGTGCCAGCAGCTTAGAGTCGGGAGATACCTACGAGCAGTACTTC.

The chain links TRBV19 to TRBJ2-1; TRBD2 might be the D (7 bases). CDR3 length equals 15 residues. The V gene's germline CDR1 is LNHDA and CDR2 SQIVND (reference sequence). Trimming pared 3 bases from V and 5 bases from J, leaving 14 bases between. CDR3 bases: TGTGCCAGTAGTATGGAGGGGGGGAGAAACAATGAGCAGTTCTTC. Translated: CASSMEGGRNNEQFF.

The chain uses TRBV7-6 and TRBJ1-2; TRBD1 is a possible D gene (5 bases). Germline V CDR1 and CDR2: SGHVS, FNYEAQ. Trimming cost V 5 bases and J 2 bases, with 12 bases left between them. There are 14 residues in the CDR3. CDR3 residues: CASSPEAGNYGYTF. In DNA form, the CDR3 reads TGTGCCAGCAGCCCCGAGGCAGGGAACTATGGCTACACCTTC.

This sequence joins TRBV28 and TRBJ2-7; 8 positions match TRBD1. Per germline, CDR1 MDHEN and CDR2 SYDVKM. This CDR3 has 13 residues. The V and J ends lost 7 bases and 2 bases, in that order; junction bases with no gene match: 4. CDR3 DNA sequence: TGTGCCAGCACGCCGACAGGGGCCTACGAGCAGTACTTC. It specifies CASTPTGAYEQYF. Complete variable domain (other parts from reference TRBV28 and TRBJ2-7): DVKVTQSSRYLVKRTGEKVFLECVQDMDHENMFWYRQDPGLGLRLIYFSYDVKMKEKGDIPEGYSVSREKKERFSLILESASTNQTSMYLCASTPTGAYEQYFGPGTRLTVT.